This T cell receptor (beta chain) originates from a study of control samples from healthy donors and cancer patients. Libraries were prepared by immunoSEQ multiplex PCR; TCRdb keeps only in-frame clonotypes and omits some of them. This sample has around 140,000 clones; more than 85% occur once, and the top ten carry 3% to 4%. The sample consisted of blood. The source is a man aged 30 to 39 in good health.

This chain's CDR3 is CATSRDLDRPYEQYF. The CDR3 region has the DNA TGTGCCACCAGCAGAGATTTAGACAGGCCCTACGAGCAGTACTTC. The chain joins TRBV15 to TRBJ2-7; tentative D call: TRBD1 (6 bases). V was cut by 0 bases and J by 2 bases, with 11 bases left in between. The CDR3 runs 15 residues. From germline, CDR1 is LNHNV and CDR2 YYDKDF (reference sequence).